The source of this T cell receptor (beta chain) is a study of vaccination and CD4 T cells after COVID-19. Study at large: Participants were administered two doses of either the BNT162b2 or the mRNA-1273 vaccine.

Treatment in this sample: approximately 9-day PBMC culture with coronavirus spike peptide pools or control peptides (ViraFEST assay). The CDR3 is 15 amino acids. After removal of 4 bases from V and 3 bases from J, the junction contained 3 bases not matched to a gene. Sequencing of cultured CD4+ T cell DNA used the Oncomine TCR Beta short-read assay. Cultured CD4+ T cells yielded the extracted genomic DNA. TCRdb independently ran MiXCR on the PCR reads; one entry per CDR3 protein. The table records 25,000 to 30,000 distinct CDR3 sequences, around 64% of them present only once. A word on this clonotype: The antigen is not known.

The receptor was derived from a human donor who received a COVID-19 vaccine. This chain joins TRBV12-3 or TRBV12-4 and TRBJ1-6, with 7 bases that match TRBD1. The sequences come from CD4+ T cells from blood, cultured in vitro, collected after SARS-CoV-2 vaccination. The CDR3 region is CASSSGQVYNSPLHF. The DNA for the CDR3 is TGTGCCAGCAGTTCCGGACAGGTCTATAATTCACCCCTCCACTTT.